This T cell receptor beta chain was sequenced during a study of T cells in Graves' hyperthyroidism and ophthalmopathy. For the study at large: Blood from the periphery was taken at initial diagnosis, before any treatment. Study observations and caveats: Ophthalmopathy and stable hyperthyroidism were separated by a 13 V-J model. Most expanded thyroid clonotypes above 0.001 also appeared in blood.

This clonotype was recorded many times. Its antigen is as yet unknown. Amplification of TCR beta CDR3 regions was performed using RNA transcripts as template. HTBI primers were used for first-round RT-PCR of the TCR CDR3. From the multiplex PCR reads, TCRdb called clonotypes with MiXCR, one entry per CDR3 protein. This table holds 200,000 or so distinct CDR3 sequences, about 15% found once. Together with thyroid ultrasound, orbital computed tomography, serum thyroxine and TRAb, clinical symptoms were used for diagnoses. The sequenced sample consisted of blood. The sequence came from a woman in her forties or fifties with Graves' hyperthyroidism.

CDR3 region: CASSPLLGPTDTQYF. The DNA for the CDR3 is TGTGCCAGCAGCCCCCTCCTTGGCCCTACAGATACGCAGTATTTT. V is TRBV7-3 and J is TRBJ2-3; unclear D gene. The CDR3 has 15 amino acids. The ends were cut back, 5 bases at V and 3 bases at J, with 15 bases in the middle. Per germline, CDR1 SGHTA and CDR2 FQGTGA.